This T cell receptor (beta chain) stems from a study of T cell responses to AZD1222 COVID-19 vaccine. Notes on this clone: Its antigen is currently unknown.

Assay used: immunoSEQ multiplex PCR; TCRdb lists only in-frame clones, some missing. The table includes about 120,000 clones, approximately 85% detected once. V was clipped by 1 base and J by 9 bases, with 22 bases between them. This CDR3 is 16 amino acids long. The germline CDR1 and CDR2 sequences are MGHRA and YSYEKL. General study results and limits: Clonal diversity was possibly underestimated, and the donors were mostly white British, with more females. Baseline testing showed seropositivity in only six AZD1222 recipients. Targeting of unmutated variant regions was reportedly seen in nearly half of spike-specific TCRs.

The specimen was peripheral blood, collected on day 0 of AZD1222 vaccination. The sequence was obtained from an adult in good health. This chain joins TRBV4-1 and TRBJ2-7, with D tentatively TRBD1 (6 bases). CDR3 in amino acids: CASSQVSTGRGWGQYF. CDR3 bases: TGCGCCAGCAGCCAAGTCAGTACAGGGAGAGGATGGGGGCAGTACTTC.